This T cell receptor (beta chain) was recovered during a study of preoperative IRX-2 immunotherapy in early breast cancer. As for treatment: preoperative locoregional IRX-2 cytokine immunotherapy. Patients received preoperative, locoregional IRX-2 cytokine immunotherapy in a phase Ib study. Libraries were prepared by immunoSEQ multiplex PCR; TCRdb keeps only in-frame clonotypes and omits some of them. The data show some 22,000 clones, approximately 95% seen once. In germline, CDR1 is LGHNA, CDR2 YSLEER. This CDR3 comprises 13 residues. V was clipped by 0 bases and J by 6 bases, with 8 bases between them.

This TCR was recovered from a human donor with breast cancer. This sample comprised tumor tissue, obtained after IRX-2 immunotherapy. The chain uses TRBV4-3 and TRBJ1-2; D is uncertain. CDR3 region: CASSQDRRDGYTF. CDR3 nucleotide sequence: TGCGCCAGCAGCCAAGATCGACGGGATGGCTACACCTTC.